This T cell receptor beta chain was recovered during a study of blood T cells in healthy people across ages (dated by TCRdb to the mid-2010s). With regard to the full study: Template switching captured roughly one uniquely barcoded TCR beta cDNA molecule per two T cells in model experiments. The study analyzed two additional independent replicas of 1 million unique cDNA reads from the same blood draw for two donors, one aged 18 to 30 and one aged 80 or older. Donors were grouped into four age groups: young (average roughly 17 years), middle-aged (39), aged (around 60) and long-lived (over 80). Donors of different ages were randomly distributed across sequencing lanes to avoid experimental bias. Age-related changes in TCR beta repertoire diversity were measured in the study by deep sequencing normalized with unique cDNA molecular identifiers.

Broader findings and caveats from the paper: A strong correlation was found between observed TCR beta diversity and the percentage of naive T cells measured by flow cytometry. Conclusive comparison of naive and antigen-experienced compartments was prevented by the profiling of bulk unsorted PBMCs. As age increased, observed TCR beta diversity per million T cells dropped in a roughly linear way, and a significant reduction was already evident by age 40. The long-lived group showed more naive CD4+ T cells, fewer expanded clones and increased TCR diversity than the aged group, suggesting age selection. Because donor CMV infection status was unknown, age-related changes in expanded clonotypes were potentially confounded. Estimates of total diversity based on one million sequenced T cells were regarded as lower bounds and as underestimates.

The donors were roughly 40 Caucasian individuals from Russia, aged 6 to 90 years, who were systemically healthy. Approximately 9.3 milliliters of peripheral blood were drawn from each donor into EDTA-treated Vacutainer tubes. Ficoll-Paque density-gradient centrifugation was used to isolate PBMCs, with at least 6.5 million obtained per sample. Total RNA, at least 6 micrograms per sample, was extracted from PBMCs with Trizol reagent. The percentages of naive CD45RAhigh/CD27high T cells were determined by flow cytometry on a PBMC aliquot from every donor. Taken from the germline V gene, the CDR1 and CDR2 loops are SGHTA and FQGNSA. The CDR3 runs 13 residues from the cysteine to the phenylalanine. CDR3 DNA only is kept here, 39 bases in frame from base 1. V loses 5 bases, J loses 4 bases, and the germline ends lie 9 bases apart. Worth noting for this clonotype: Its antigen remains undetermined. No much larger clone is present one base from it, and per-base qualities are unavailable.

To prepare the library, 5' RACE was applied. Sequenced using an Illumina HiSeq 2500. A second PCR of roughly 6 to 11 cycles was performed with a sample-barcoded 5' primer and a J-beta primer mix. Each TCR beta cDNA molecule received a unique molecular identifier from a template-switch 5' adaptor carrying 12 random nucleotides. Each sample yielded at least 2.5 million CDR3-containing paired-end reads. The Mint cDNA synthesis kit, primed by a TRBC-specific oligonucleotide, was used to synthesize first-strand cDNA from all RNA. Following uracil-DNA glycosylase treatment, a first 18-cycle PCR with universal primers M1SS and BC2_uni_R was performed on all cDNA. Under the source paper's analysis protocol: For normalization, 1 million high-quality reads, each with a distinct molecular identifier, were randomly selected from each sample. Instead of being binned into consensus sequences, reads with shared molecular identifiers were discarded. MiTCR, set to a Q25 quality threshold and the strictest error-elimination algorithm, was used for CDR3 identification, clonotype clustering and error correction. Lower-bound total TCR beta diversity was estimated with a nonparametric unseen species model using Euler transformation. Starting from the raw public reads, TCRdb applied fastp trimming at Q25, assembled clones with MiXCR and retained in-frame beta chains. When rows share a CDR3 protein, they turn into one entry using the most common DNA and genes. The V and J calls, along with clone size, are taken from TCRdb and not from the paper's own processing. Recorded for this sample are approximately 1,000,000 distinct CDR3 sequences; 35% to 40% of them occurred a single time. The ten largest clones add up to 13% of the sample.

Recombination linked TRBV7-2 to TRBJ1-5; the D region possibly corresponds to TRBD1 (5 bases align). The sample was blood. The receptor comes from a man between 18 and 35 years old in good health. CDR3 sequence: CASSPTVNQPQHF. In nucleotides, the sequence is TGTGCCAGCAGCCCGACAGTGAATCAGCCCCAGCATTTT.